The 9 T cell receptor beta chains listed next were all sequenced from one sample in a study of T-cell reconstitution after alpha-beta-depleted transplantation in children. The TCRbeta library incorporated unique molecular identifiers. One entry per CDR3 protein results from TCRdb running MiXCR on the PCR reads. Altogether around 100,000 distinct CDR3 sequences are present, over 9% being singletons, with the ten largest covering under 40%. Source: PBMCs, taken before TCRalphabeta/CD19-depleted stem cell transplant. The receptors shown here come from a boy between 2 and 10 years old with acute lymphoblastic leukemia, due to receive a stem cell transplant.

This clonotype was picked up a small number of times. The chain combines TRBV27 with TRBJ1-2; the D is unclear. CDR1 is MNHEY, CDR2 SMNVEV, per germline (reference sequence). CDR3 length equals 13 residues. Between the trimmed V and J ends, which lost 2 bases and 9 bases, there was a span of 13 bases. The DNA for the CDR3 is TGTGCCAGCAGTTTAACTATTGCCAGACGCTACACCTTC. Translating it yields CASSLTIARRYTF.

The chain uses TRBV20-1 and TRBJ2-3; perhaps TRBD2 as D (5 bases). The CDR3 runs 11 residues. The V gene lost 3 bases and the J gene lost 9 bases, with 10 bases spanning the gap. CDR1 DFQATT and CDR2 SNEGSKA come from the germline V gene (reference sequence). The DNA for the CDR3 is TGCAGTGCTAGTTGGACTCGCACGCAGTATTTT. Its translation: CSASWTRTQYF.

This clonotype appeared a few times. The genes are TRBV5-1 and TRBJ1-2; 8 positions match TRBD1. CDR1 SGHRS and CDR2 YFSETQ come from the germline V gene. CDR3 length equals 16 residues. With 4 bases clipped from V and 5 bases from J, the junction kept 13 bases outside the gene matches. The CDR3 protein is CASSRAGGGSLYGYTF. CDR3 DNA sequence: TGCGCCAGCAGCCGAGCAGGGGGCGGTTCCCTATATGGCTACACCTTC. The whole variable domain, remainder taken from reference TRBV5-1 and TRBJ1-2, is KAGVTQTPRYLIKTRGQQVTLSCSPISGHRSVSWYQQTPGQGLQFLFEYFSETQRNKGNFPGRFSGRQFSNSRSEMNVSTLELGDSALYLCASSRAGGGSLYGYTFGSGTRLTVV.

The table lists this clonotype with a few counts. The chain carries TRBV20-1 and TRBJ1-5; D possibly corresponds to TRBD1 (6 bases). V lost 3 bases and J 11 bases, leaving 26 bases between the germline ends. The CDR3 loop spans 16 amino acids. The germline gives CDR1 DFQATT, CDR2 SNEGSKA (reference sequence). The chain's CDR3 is CSARGAGSLITGAQHF. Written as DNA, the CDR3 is TGCAGTGCTAGGGGGGCAGGGTCTCTAATTACGGGGGCCCAGCATTTT.

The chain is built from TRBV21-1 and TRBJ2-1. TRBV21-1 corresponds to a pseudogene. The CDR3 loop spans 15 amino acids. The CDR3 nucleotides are TGTGCCAGCAGCGAATGGAATAGCTCCTACAATGAGCAGTTCTTC. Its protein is CASSEWNSSYNEQFF.

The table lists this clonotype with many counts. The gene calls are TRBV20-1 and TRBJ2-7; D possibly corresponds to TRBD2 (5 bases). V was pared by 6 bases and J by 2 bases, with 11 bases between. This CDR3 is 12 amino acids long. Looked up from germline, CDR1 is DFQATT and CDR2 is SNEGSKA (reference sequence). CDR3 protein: CSAKSGTYEQYF. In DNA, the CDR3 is TGCAGTGCGAAGAGCGGTACCTACGAGCAGTACTTC.

The CDR3 coding sequence is TGCGCCAGCAGCTGGGGACAGGGGGCAAGGAATGAGCAGTTCTTC. Its protein is CASSWGQGARNEQFF. V usage is TRBV5-1 and J usage is TRBJ2-1, with 12 bases fitting TRBD1. There are 15 residues in the CDR3. Germline assignment: CDR1 SGHRS and CDR2 YFSETQ. The V gene end was trimmed by 3 bases and the J gene end by 7 bases; junction bases not matched to a gene: 5.

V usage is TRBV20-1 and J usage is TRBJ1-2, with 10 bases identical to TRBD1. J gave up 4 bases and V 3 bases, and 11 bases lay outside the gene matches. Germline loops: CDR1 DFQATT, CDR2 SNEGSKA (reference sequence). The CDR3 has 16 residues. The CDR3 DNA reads TGCAGTGCTAGCAACAAAGACAGGGGGCCCTTCTATGGCTACACCTTC. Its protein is CSASNKDRGPFYGYTF.

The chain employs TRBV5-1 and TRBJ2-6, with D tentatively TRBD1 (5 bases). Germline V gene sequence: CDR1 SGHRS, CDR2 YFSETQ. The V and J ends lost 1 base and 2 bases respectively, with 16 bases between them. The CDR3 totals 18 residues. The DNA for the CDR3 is TGCGCCAGCAGCTTGCCCGGCAGGGAACGCCCTGGGGCCAACGTCCTGACTTTC. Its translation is CASSLPGRERPGANVLTF.